This record concerns one T cell receptor (beta chain) sequence. The CDR3 is 15 amino acids. The ends lost 4 bases at V and 6 bases at J; junction bases unmatched: 10. Per the germline V gene, CDR1 is SGHRS and CDR2 is YFSETQ. Original methodology: Reference gene primer amplification yielded estimated nucleated cell counts. Profiling relied on immunoSEQ multiplex PCR, and the TCRdb table lists in-frame clones only, not all of them. The V and J calls and clone size were taken over from that table, and D and trimming were inferred from the DNA. The sample has under 150,000 clones, 75% to 85% seen once. This sample is drawn from a study of blood T cell repertoires in COVID-19. Study-level information: Acute and convalescent COVID-19 samples came from the United States, Italy and Spain. PBMCs, B-cell-depleted T cells, or T cells were the source of the cDNA or gDNA that made up the material.

The chain combines TRBV5-1 with TRBJ2-7; 10 nucleotides align to TRBD2. Input material: peripheral blood. This TCR came from a man between 60 and 70 years old with active or convalescent COVID-19. The CDR3 bases are TGCGCCAGCAGCGAGCTTACTAGCGGGAACGCCGAGCAGTACTTC. As protein: CASSELTSGNAEQYF.